The rows below give T cell receptor beta chains drawn from one sample of a study of T cells after posttransplantation cyclophosphamide. Profiled with immunoSEQ multiplex PCR; TCRdb holds only in-frame clones, not every one. This table has 8,900 or so clones, about 98% appearing once. Specimen: naive CD8+ T cells sorted from PBMCs. These TCRs come from a man aged 50-60 years in good health, CMV-negative, and a related stem cell transplant donor. Both conserved end residues are part of each CDR3. D genes are given only for firm matches. Rows give clone size only sometimes, using once, few, many, or a class for an expanded clone.

clone size: -; V gene: TRBV6-5; J gene: TRBJ2-7; D gene: -; CDR3 protein: CASSPWRGGGEQYF; CDR3 DNA: TGTGCCAGCAGTCCCTGGAGGGGAGGGGGCGAGCAGTACTTC
clone size: -; V gene: TRBV5-1; J gene: TRBJ1-1; D gene: -; CDR3 protein: CASSPGGGWTEAFF; CDR3 DNA: TGCGCCAGCAGCCCGGGCGGCGGGTGGACTGAAGCTTTCTTT
clone size: -; V gene: TRBV5-6; J gene: TRBJ1-2; D gene: -; CDR3 protein: CASSAWQAGLVYGYTF; CDR3 DNA: TGTGCCAGCAGCGCGTGGCAGGCGGGTCTGGTCTATGGCTACACCTTC
clone size: -; V gene: TRBV7-9; J gene: TRBJ2-7; D gene: -; CDR3 protein: CASSRGLGDNSYEQYF; CDR3 DNA: TGTGCCAGCAGCCGCGGCCTGGGGGACAACAGCTACGAGCAGTACTTC
clone size: -; V gene: TRBV6-5; J gene: TRBJ2-3; D gene: -; CDR3 protein: CASSYVAATYTDTQYF; CDR3 DNA: TGTGCCAGCAGTTACGTAGCGGCAACTTACACAGATACGCAGTATTTT
clone size: -; V gene: TRBV28; J gene: TRBJ2-1; D gene: -; CDR3 protein: CASSRDISSSYNEQFF; CDR3 DNA: TGTGCCAGCAGCCGAGACATTTCGAGCTCCTACAATGAGCAGTTCTTC
clone size: -; V gene: TRBV9; J gene: TRBJ2-1; D gene: TRBD2; CDR3 protein: CASSIRGGQINEQFF; CDR3 DNA: TGTGCCAGCAGCATTCGCGGGGGGCAGATCAATGAGCAGTTCTTC
clone size: -; V gene: TRBV2; J gene: TRBJ1-3; D gene: -; CDR3 protein: CASEGAGNTIYF; CDR3 DNA: TGTGCCAGCGAGGGTGCTGGAAACACCATATATTTT
clone size: -; V gene: TRBV2; J gene: TRBJ2-1; D gene: TRBD2; CDR3 protein: CAIFISSSGYNEQFF; CDR3 DNA: TGTGCCATCTTTATTTCCTCTAGCGGCTACAATGAGCAGTTCTTC
clone size: -; V gene: TRBV10-3; J gene: TRBJ2-2; D gene: TRBD2; CDR3 protein: CAISEYSGKNTGELFF; CDR3 DNA: TGTGCCATCAGTGAATACAGCGGGAAGAACACCGGGGAGCTGTTTTTT
clone size: -; V gene: TRBV19; J gene: TRBJ2-1; D gene: -; CDR3 protein: CASSHGGTYNEQFF; CDR3 DNA: TGTGCCAGTAGCCACGGGGGGACATACAATGAGCAGTTCTTC
clone size: once; V gene: TRBV9; J gene: TRBJ1-6; D gene: -; CDR3 protein: CASSEGTTGPSSPLHF; CDR3 DNA: TGTGCCAGCAGCGAGGGGACCACAGGGCCAAGTTCACCCCTCCACTTT
clone size: -; V gene: TRBV27; J gene: TRBJ2-2; D gene: TRBD2; CDR3 protein: CASSLTSGKGSGELFF; CDR3 DNA: TGTGCCAGCAGTCTCACTAGCGGGAAAGGATCCGGGGAGCTGTTTTTT
clone size: -; V gene: TRBV7-3; J gene: TRBJ1-2; D gene: TRBD1; CDR3 protein: CASSIQGAIEYGYTF; CDR3 DNA: TGTGCCAGCAGCATACAGGGGGCGATCGAGTATGGCTACACCTTC